One sample yielded the 25 T cell receptor beta chains listed below, sequenced in a study of cytomegalovirus exposure and HLA in healthy donors. It was with 60 Vbeta and 13 Jbeta primers that the PCR ran. Only in-frame clones appear in the TCRdb table, and some are missing; sequencing was by immunoSEQ multiplex PCR. In the table there are around 180,000 clones, 80% of which are singletons. The sample comprised PBMCs. The source is a young man in good health and CMV-seropositive.

The CDR3 sequence is CASSLWGTGLQETQYF. The CDR3 nucleotides are TGTGCCAGCAGCTTATGGGGGACAGGGCTTCAAGAGACCCAGTACTTC. The J gene is TRBJ2-5, the V gene TRBV7-3, with 9 positions matching TRBD1. This CDR3 contains 16 residues. Unmatched junction bases numbered 6, after V lost 2 bases and J lost 2 bases. Germline V CDR1 and CDR2: SGHTA, FQGTGA. The full variable domain, in which reference TRBV7-3 and TRBJ2-5 provide the parts outside the CDR3, is GAGVSQTPSNKVTEKGKYVELRCDPISGHTALYWYRQSLGQGPEFLIYFQGTGAADDSGLPNDRFFAVRPEGSVSTLKIQRTERGDSAVYLCASSLWGTGLQETQYFGPGTRLLVL.

The genes are TRBV19 and TRBJ1-1; D is unresolved. The V gene's germline CDR1 is LNHDA and CDR2 SQIVND (reference sequence). V lost 4 bases, J lost 2 bases, and 8 bases lay in between. The CDR3 sequence is 13 residues long. CDR3 region: CASSTITNTEAFF. CDR3 nucleotide sequence: TGTGCCAGTAGTACGATAACAAACACTGAAGCTTTCTTT.

V gene TRBV29-1 combines with J gene TRBJ2-1; 9 positions match TRBD2. V shed 0 bases, J shed 8 bases, and the junction held 11 bases outside the gene matches. The CDR3 is 16 amino acids. Germline values: CDR1 SQVTM, CDR2 ANQGSEA. CDR3 amino acids: CSVEDTSSGKIYEQFF. The CDR3 region has the DNA TGCAGCGTTGAAGATACCTCTAGCGGGAAGATCTATGAGCAGTTCTTC.

V and J are TRBV2 and TRBJ2-5; TRBD2 matches 12 bases. Germline V lookup: CDR1 SNHLY, CDR2 FYNNEI. V gave up 6 bases and J gave up 4 bases; unmatched junction bases: 6. This CDR3 has 15 amino acids. As DNA, the CDR3 is TGTGCCAGCAGGGCCATACTAGCGGGGGGAGAGACCCAGTACTTC. It codes for CASRAILAGGETQYF.

The rearrangement links TRBV6-5 to TRBJ1-1; 10 bases match TRBD1. In germline, CDR1 is MNHEY, CDR2 SVGAGI. The CDR3 has 15 residues. V trimming: 2 bases; J trimming: 5 bases; junction bases outside the gene matches: 5. CDR3 nucleotides: TGTGCCAGCAGTTACGACAGGGGGCGCGCGACTGAAGCTTTCTTT. Its translation is CASSYDRGRATEAFF.

V gene TRBV5-6 combines with J gene TRBJ2-7; a possible D gene is TRBD2 (7 bases). CDR3 length: 16 amino acids. V dropped 0 bases and J dropped 6 bases, with 19 bases sitting between them. Germline lookup yields CDR1 SGHDT and CDR2 YYEEEE. The CDR3 loop reads CASSLAEGGGGSEQYF. CDR3 nucleotides: TGTGCCAGCAGCTTGGCGGAGGGGGGAGGGGGGTCCGAGCAGTACTTC.

The V gene is TRBV7-9, the J gene TRBJ1-3; D is uncertain. Per germline, CDR1 SEHNR and CDR2 FQNEAQ (reference sequence). The CDR3 consists of 17 residues. V dropped 4 bases and J dropped 0 bases, with 16 bases sitting between them. The CDR3 sequence is CASSSRVGSRSGNTIYF. CDR3 nucleotides: TGTGCCAGCAGCTCGAGGGTAGGGTCTCGCTCTGGAAACACCATATATTTT.

The V gene is TRBV13, the J gene TRBJ1-1, with a tentative D call TRBD1 (5 bases). CDR1 PRHDT and CDR2 FYEKMQ come from the germline V gene (reference sequence). V was shortened by 5 bases and J by 1 base, with 8 bases between the two germline ends. The CDR3 length is 13 residues. CDR3 region: CASSRRANTEAFF. The CDR3 DNA reads TGTGCCAGCAGCCGCAGGGCGAACACTGAAGCTTTCTTT.

The J gene is TRBJ2-7, the V gene TRBV28; D unresolved. Trimming took 2 bases from V and 0 from J, leaving 11 bases between them. Germline CDR1 and CDR2: MDHEN and SYDVKM. The CDR3 runs to 15 residues. CDR3 protein: CASSLLSGSSYEQYF. The CDR3, as DNA: TGTGCCAGCAGTTTACTGTCAGGTAGCTCCTACGAGCAGTACTTC.

This chain uses TRBV13 with TRBJ2-7, with 13 bases matching TRBD2. Germline assignment: CDR1 PRHDT and CDR2 FYEKMQ (reference sequence). V dropped 1 base and J dropped 0; count of bases not matched to a gene: 12. The CDR3 sequence is 20 residues long. CDR3 DNA sequence: TGTGCCAGCAGCTTAGAAGGACTAGCGGGAGCGAGGTGGAGCTCCTACGAGCAGTACTTC. Its protein product is CASSLEGLAGARWSSYEQYF. Looking up the rest from reference TRBV13 and TRBJ2-7 gives the full variable domain: AAGVIQSPRHLIKEKRETATLKCYPIPRHDTVYWYQQGPGQDPQFLISFYEKMQSDKGSIPDRFSAQQFSDYHSELNMSSLELGDSALYFCASSLEGLAGARWSSYEQYFGPGTRLTVT.

With respect to this clone: A junction boundary mismatches the germline segment, possibly from a read error. This chain joins TRBV7-9 and TRBJ1-2, with 9 bases fitting TRBD1. CDR1 is SEHNR, CDR2 FQNEAQ, per germline (reference sequence). There are 15 residues in the CDR3. CDR3 DNA: TGTTCCAGCAGCTTAGGGGGACAGGGCGTGGGCGGCTACACCTTC. Its translation is CSSSLGGQGVGGYTF.

The V and J genes are TRBV15 and TRBJ2-1; 14 bases are shared with TRBD2. With V trimmed by 4 bases and J by 6 bases, 5 bases remained unmatched. Germline loops: CDR1 LNHNV, CDR2 YYDKDF (reference sequence). CDR3 length equals 16 residues. CDR3 protein: CATSIKTSGRANEQFF. The CDR3 nucleotides are TGTGCCACCAGCATCAAGACTAGCGGGAGGGCCAATGAGCAGTTCTTC.

This chain joins TRBV19 and TRBJ2-7, with 7 bases that match TRBD1. V lost 5 bases to trimming and J lost 0 bases; unmatched junction nucleotides: 10. The CDR3 is 16 amino acids. CDR1 is LNHDA, CDR2 SQIVND, per germline (reference sequence). This CDR3 is CASSGSGTANSYEQYF. The CDR3 nucleotides read TGTGCCAGTAGTGGGTCCGGGACAGCGAACTCCTACGAGCAGTACTTC.

This clone has just a few counts. The genes are TRBV5-8 and TRBJ1-1; D is ambiguous. V was trimmed by 0 bases and J by 11 bases, leaving 14 bases between them. CDR3 length: 13 residues. The V gene's germline CDR1 is SGHTS and CDR2 YDEGEE. The CDR3 protein is CASSLAGDRSAFF. DNA of the CDR3: TGTGCCAGCAGCTTGGCAGGCGATAGAAGTGCTTTCTTT. Full variable domain (missing parts from reference TRBV5-8 and TRBJ1-1): EAGVTQSPTHLIKTRGQQATLRCSPISGHTSVYWYQQALGLGLQFLLWYDEGEERNRGNFPPRFSGRQFPNYSSELNVNALELEDSALYLCASSLAGDRSAFFGQGTRLTVV.

This rearrangement joins TRBV11-2 to TRBJ1-1; D is uncertain. The V end was cut by 6 bases, the J end by 7 bases, with 15 bases between. CDR1 and CDR2 (germline): SGHAT, FQNNGV. CDR3 length: 13 amino acids. The CDR3, as DNA: TGTGCCAGCAGTCCCATATCGGTGGTTGAAGCTTTCTTT. It yields the protein CASSPISVVEAFF. Filled out from reference TRBV11-2 and TRBJ1-1, the complete variable domain reads EAGVAQSPRYKIIEKRQSVAFWCNPISGHATLYWYQQILGQGPKLLIQFQNNGVVDDSQLPKDRFSAERLKGVDSTLKIQPAKLEDSAVYLCASSPISVVEAFFGQGTRLTVV.

The chain links TRBV6-5 to TRBJ2-7, with D tentatively TRBD2 (6 bases). V lost 6 bases to trimming and J lost 2 bases, with 14 bases between them. Germline CDR1 is MNHEY and CDR2 is SVGAGI. The CDR3 has 14 amino acids. The CDR3 nucleotides read TGTGCCAGCAGGCGCGGGGCCGTCGCCTACGAGCAGTACTTC. This sequence encodes CASRRGAVAYEQYF.

The chain combines TRBV2 with TRBJ1-5; D ambiguous. Germline CDR1 reads SNHLY; CDR2 reads FYNNEI. The CDR3 has 15 residues. V was trimmed by 6 bases and J by 6 bases, leaving 18 bases between them. The CDR3 region has the DNA TGTGCCAGCAGGCGGCGTCGGTCGGTCGGTCAGCCCCAGCATTTT. Residues: CASRRRRSVGQPQHF.

The chain recombines TRBV6-5 with TRBJ2-1, with 12 bases matching TRBD2. Germline V gene lookup returns CDR1 MNHEY and CDR2 SVGAGI. Trimming removed 4 bases from V and 11 bases from J; junction bases left unmatched: 12. CDR3 length: 16 residues. The CDR3 nucleotides are TGTGCCAGCAGTTCTCTAGCGGGAGGGCCGGGGCGTAAGCAGTTCTTC. It codes for CASSSLAGGPGRKQFF.

The V call is TRBV28, the J call TRBJ2-7; 8 positions match TRBD1. Germline V gene sequence: CDR1 MDHEN, CDR2 SYDVKM. J gave up 0 bases and V 1 base, and 14 bases lay outside the gene matches. There are 19 residues in the CDR3. The CDR3 here is CASSLFYTRTGKVSYEQYF. CDR3 nucleotides: TGTGCCAGCAGTTTATTTTATACCCGGACAGGGAAGGTCTCCTACGAGCAGTACTTC.

The genes are TRBV23-1 and TRBJ1-5; weak D call: TRBD1 (6 bases). TRBV23-1 is given ORF status, its function remaining uncertain. The ends were cut back, 2 bases at V and 4 bases at J, with 15 bases in the middle. This CDR3 region has 16 residues. This CDR3 is CASSQVGPGVNQPQHF. The CDR3 coding sequence is TGCGCCAGCAGTCAAGTCGGGCCAGGGGTTAATCAGCCCCAGCATTTT.

V usage is TRBV19 and J usage is TRBJ2-5; D might be TRBD2 (6 bases). The DNA end is more similar to TRBJ2-7, so the J call may be wrong. CDR3 length equals 14 residues. CDR1 and CDR2 (germline): LNHDA, SQIVND (reference sequence). The CDR3 is CASSISGRSYEQYF. DNA for the CDR3: TGTGCCAGTAGTATTTCAGGGAGGAGCTACGAGCAGTACTTC.

The CDR3 loop is CASSPPRRDEAFF. The CDR3 nucleotides are TGTGCCAGCAGCCCCCCTAGAAGAGATGAAGCTTTCTTT. This chain links TRBV6-5 with TRBJ1-1; D remains ambiguous. The germline V and J ends were trimmed by 6 bases and 7 bases, with 15 bases remaining between them. The CDR3 has 13 amino acids. CDR1 MNHEY and CDR2 SVGAGI come from the germline V gene.

J is TRBJ1-5 and V is TRBV11-3, with TRBD1 as a possible D gene (5 bases). Looked up from germline, CDR1 is SGHNT and CDR2 is YENEEA. The CDR3 is 16 residues long. V was trimmed by 5 bases and J by 0 bases, leaving 14 bases between them. The CDR3 DNA reads as TGTGCCAGCAGCCACTGTACAGGATATAGCAATCAGCCCCAGCATTTT. Its translation: CASSHCTGYSNQPQHF.

The count of this clone is one. The chain carries TRBV7-9 and TRBJ1-1; the D is unclear. V dropped 5 bases and J dropped 2 bases, with 9 bases sitting between them. Germline loops: CDR1 SEHNR, CDR2 FQNEAQ (reference sequence). The CDR3 length is 13 residues. The CDR3 DNA sequence: TGTGCCAGCAGCCCGGGATTTAACACTGAAGCTTTCTTT. Its protein is CASSPGFNTEAFF.

This sequence joins TRBV9 and TRBJ2-3; weak D call: TRBD2 (6 bases). Germline V gives CDR1 SGDLS, CDR2 YYNGEE. This CDR3 spans 15 amino acids. V shed 2 bases and J shed 4 bases, with 14 bases lying between them. Here the CDR3 DNA reads TGTGCCAGCAGCGTGCGTCTAGCGTCCGCAGATACGCAGTATTTT. Translating it yields CASSVRLASADTQYF.